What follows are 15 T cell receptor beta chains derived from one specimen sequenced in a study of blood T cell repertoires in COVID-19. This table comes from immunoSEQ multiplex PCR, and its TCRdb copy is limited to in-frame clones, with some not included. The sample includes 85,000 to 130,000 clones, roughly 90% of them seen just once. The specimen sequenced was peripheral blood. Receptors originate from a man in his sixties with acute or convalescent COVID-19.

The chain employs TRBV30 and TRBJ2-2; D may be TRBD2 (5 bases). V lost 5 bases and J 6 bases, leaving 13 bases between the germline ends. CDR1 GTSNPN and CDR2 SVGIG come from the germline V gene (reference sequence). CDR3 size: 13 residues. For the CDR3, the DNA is TGTGCCTGGTGCAGGTTGAGGGCCGGGGAGCTGTTTTTT. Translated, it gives CAWCRLRAGELFF.

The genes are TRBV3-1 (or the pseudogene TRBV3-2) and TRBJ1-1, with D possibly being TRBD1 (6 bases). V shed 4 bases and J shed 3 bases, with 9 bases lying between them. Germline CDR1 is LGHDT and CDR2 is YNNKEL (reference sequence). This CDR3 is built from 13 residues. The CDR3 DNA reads TGTGCCAGCAGCCGACACAGGGACACTGAAGCTTTCTTT. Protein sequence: CASSRHRDTEAFF.

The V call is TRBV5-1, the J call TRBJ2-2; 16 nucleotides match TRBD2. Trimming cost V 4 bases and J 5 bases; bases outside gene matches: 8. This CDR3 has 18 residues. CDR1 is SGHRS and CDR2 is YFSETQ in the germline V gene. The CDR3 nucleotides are TGCGCCAGCAGCCCGGGACTAGCGGGAGGGCAGGTAACCGGGGAGCTGTTTTTT. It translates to CASSPGLAGGQVTGELFF.

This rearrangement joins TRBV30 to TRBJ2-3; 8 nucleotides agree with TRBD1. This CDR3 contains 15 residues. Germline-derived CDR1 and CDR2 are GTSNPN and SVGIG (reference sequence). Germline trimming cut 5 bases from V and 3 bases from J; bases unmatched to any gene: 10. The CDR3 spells CAWESFGQGTDTQYF. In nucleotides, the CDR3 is TGTGCCTGGGAATCTTTCGGACAGGGAACAGATACGCAGTATTTT.

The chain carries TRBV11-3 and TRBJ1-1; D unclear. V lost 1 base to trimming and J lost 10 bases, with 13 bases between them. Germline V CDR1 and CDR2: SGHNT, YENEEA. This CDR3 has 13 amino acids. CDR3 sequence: CASSLVGARGAFF. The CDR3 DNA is TGTGCCAGCAGCTTAGTAGGAGCCCGTGGAGCTTTCTTT.

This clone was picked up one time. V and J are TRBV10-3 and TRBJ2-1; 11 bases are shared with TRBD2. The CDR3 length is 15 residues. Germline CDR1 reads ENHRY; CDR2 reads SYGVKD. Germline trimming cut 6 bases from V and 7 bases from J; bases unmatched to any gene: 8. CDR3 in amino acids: CAISLAGGPGNEQFF. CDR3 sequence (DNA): TGTGCCATCAGCTTAGCGGGAGGGCCGGGGAATGAGCAGTTCTTC.

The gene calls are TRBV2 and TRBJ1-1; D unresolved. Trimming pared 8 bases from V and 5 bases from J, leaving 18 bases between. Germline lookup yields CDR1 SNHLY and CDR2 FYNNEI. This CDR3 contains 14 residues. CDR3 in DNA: TGTGCCAGCGGTCGGGGAGGAGTATGGACTGAAGCTTTCTTT. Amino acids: CASGRGGVWTEAFF.

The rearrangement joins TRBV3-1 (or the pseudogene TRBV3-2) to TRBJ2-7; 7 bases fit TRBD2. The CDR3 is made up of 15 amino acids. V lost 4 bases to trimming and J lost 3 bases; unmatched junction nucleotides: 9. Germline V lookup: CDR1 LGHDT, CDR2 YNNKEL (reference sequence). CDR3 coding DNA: TGTGCCAGCAGCCGGGGGGGGAGCGGAAACTACGAGCAGTACGTC. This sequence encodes CASSRGGSGNYEQYV.

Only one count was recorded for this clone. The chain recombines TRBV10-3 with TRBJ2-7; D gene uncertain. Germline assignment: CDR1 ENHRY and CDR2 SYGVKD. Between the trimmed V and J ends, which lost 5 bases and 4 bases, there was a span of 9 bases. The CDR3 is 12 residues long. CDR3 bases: TGTGCCATCAGTTCGGTATCGTACGAGCAGTACGTC. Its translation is CAISSVSYEQYV.

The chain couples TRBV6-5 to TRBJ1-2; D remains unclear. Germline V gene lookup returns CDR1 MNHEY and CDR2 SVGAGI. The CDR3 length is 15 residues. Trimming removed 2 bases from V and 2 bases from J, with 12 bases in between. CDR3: CASSYPRSSNYGYTF. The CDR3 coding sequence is TGTGCCAGCAGTTACCCGCGGAGCAGCAACTATGGCTACACCTTC.

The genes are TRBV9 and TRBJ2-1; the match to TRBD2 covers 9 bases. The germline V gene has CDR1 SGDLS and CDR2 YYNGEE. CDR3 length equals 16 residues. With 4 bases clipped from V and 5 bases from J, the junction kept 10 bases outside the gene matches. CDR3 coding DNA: TGTGCCAGCAGCATACTAGCGGGCCCAGCGAACAATGAGCAGTTCTTC. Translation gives CASSILAGPANNEQFF.

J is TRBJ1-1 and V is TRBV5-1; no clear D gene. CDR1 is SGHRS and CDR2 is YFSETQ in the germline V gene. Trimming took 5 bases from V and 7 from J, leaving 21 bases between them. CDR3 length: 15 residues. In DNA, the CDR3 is TGCGCCAGCAGGTTTGACACCCCCGTGGGGAGTGAAGCTTTCTTT. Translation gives CASRFDTPVGSEAFF.

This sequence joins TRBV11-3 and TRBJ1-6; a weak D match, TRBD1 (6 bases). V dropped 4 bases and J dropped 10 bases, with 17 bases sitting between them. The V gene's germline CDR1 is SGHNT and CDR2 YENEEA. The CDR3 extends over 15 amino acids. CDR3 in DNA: TGTGCCAGCAGCTCCAGACAGGAAGGCGGCTCACCCCTCCACTTT. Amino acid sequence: CASSSRQEGGSPLHF.

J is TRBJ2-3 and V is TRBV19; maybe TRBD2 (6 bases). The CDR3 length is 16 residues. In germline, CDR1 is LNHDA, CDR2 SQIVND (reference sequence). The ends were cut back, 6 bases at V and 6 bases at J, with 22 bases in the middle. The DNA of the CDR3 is TGTGCCAGTAGCCCCGGACTTGGATTGGGAGGTGATACGCAGTATTTT. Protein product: CASSPGLGLGGDTQYF.

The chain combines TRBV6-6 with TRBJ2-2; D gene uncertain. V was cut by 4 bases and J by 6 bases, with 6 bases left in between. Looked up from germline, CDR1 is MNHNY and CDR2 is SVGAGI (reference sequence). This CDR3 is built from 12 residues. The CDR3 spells CASSSNPGELFF. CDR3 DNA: TGTGCCAGCAGTTCTAACCCCGGGGAGCTGTTTTTT.